This T cell receptor beta chain was documented in a study of CD8 T cells in Susac syndrome. From blood CD8+ and CD4+ T cells, TCR beta sequences were generated. Bulk CD8+ and CD4+ cells came from magnetic negative isolation; CD8+ TEMRA by FACS. After extraction with the RNeasy kit, about 0.45 to 1 ug of the RNA was reverse transcribed using random hexamers. Amplification of TCR beta CDR3 spanned 54 Vbeta and 13 Jbeta via immunoSEQ multiplex PCR. TCRdb re-called the immunoSEQ multiplex PCR reads with MiXCR, one entry per CDR3 protein. The table shows 200,000 or so distinct CDR3 sequences, with more than 90% occurring only once. The length of the CDR3 is 14 residues. Germline-derived CDR1 and CDR2 are DFQATT and SNEGSKA (reference sequence). The V gene end was trimmed by 6 bases and the J gene end by 0 bases; junction bases not matched to a gene: 6.

Sequences were obtained from CD4+ T cells from PBMCs. The V and J genes are TRBV20-1 and TRBJ2-7; 9 nucleotides align to TRBD2. The TCR originated in a human donor with multiple sclerosis. The chain's CDR3 is CSARRGGASYEQYF. DNA for the CDR3: TGCAGTGCCCGTCGCGGGGGGGCCTCCTACGAGCAGTACTTC.